This T cell receptor beta chain came from a study of beta chain features in type 1 diabetes. The J segment lost 5 bases and the V segment lost 6 bases, leaving 6 bases of the junction unmatched. Germline V CDR1 and CDR2: SGHDN, FVKESK. This CDR3 is 15 amino acids long. Expressed TCRB transcripts were sequenced after all isolated RNA was converted to cDNA. The protocol was immunoSEQ multiplex PCR, while the TCRdb copy is restricted to in-frame clones and leaves out a portion. The sample shows 150,000 to 200,000 clones, about 13% of them seen only once. Material: central memory CD4+ T cells from blood. This TCR was recovered from a woman aged 18 to 35 in good health. The chain employs TRBV14 and TRBJ2-2; TRBD1 matches at 10 bases. CDR3 sequence (DNA): TGTGCCAGCAGAGGTGGGACAGGGGAGACCGGGGAGCTGTTTTTT. Translated: CASRGGTGETGELFF.